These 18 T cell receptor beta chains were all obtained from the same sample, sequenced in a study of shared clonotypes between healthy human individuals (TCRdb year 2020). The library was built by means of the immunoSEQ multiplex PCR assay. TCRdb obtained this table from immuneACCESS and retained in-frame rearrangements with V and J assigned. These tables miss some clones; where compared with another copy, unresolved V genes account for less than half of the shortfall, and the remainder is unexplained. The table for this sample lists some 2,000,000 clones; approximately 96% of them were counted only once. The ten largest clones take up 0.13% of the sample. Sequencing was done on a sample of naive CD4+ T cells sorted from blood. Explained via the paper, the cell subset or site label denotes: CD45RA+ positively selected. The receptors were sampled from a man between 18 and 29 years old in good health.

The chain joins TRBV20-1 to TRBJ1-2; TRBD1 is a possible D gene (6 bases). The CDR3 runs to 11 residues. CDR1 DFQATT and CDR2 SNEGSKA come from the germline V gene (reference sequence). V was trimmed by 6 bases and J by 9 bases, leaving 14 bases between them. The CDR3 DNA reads TGCAGTGCCACCCCGGGACAAAGCTACACCTTC. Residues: CSATPGQSYTF.

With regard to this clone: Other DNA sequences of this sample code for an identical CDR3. The CDR3 nucleotides read TGTGCCAGCAGCTTAGGAAACACCATATATTTT. It codes for CASSLGNTIYF. J is TRBJ1-3 and V is TRBV7-9; D not resolved. Trimming shortened V by 1 base and J by 5 bases, and 0 bases separated the two germline ends. This CDR3 spans 11 amino acids. Germline CDR1 is SEHNR and CDR2 is FQNEAQ (reference sequence).

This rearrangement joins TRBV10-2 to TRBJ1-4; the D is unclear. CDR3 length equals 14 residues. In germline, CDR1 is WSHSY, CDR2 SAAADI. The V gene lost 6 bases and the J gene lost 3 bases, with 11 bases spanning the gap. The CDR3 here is CASRRVLANEKLFF. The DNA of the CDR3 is TGCGCCAGCAGGAGGGTATTGGCTAATGAAAAACTGTTTTTT.

For the CDR3, the DNA is TGTGCCAGCAGCCCCGGGGGGATGACCGGGGAGCTGTTTTTT. It translates to CASSPGGMTGELFF. This chain joins TRBV5-6 and TRBJ2-2; 7 bases are a match to TRBD2. This CDR3 region has 14 residues. Trimming at V came to 4 bases and at J to 5 bases, leaving 5 bases not matched to a gene. Germline lookup yields CDR1 SGHDT and CDR2 YYEEEE.

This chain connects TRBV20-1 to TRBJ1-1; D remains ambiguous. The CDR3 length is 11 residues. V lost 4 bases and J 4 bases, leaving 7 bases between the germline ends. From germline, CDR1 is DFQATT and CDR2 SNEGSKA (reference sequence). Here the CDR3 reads CSANAPTEAFF. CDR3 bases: TGCAGTGCTAACGCCCCCACTGAAGCTTTCTTT.

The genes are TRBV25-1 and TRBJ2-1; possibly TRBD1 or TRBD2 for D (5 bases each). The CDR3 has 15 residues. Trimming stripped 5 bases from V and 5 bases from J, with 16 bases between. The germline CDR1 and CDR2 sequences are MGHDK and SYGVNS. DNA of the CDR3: TGTGCCAGCAGTCAAGAAGGGTTGGGGGACAATGAGCAGTTCTTC. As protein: CASSQEGLGDNEQFF.

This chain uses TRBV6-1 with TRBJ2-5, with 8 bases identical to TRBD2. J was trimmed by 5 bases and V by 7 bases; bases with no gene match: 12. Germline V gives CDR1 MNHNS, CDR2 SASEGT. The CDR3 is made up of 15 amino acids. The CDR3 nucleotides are TGTGCCAGCAACGGGAGGGCCCCTATGCAGGAGACCCAGTACTTC. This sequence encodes CASNGRAPMQETQYF.

CDR3 bases: TGTGCCAGCAGCCCCATCGGGACATCGAACACTGAAGCTTTCTTT. Its translation is CASSPIGTSNTEAFF. V and J are TRBV7-9 and TRBJ1-1; D may be TRBD1 (6 bases). Trimming took off 5 bases at V and 1 base at J, with 14 bases between the two ends. Germline CDR1 reads SEHNR; CDR2 reads FQNEAQ (reference sequence). CDR3 length equals 15 residues.

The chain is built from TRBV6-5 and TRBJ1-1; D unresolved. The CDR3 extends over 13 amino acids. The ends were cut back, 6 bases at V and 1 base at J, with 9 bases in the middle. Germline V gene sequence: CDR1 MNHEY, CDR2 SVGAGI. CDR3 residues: CASSQLRNTEAFF. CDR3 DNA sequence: TGTGCCAGCAGCCAACTGAGGAACACTGAAGCTTTCTTT.

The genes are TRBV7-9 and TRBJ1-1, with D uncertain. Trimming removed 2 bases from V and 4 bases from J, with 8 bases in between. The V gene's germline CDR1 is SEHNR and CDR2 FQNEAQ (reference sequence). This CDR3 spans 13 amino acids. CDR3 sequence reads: CASSLPPSTEAFF. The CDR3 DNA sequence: TGTGCCAGCAGCTTACCCCCAAGCACTGAAGCTTTCTTT.

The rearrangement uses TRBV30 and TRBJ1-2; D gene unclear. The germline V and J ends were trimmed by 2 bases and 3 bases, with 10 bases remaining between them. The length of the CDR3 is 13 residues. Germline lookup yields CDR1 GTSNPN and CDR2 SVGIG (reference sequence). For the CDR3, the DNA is TGTGCCTGGAGTATCCGACCGGACTATGGCTACACCTTC. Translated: CAWSIRPDYGYTF.

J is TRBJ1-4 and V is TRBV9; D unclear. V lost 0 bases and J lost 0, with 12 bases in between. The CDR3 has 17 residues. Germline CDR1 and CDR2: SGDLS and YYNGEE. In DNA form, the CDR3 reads TGTGCCAGCAGCGTAGATGGAGGCTTTGCAACTAATGAAAAACTGTTTTTT. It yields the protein CASSVDGGFATNEKLFF.

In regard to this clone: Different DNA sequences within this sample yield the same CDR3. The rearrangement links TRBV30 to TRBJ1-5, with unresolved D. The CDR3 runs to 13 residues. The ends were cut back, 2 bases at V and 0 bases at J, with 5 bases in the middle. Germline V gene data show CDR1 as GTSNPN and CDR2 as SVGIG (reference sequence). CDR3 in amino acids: CAWSRDSNQPQHF. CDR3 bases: TGTGCCTGGAGTCGAGATAGCAATCAGCCCCAGCATTTT. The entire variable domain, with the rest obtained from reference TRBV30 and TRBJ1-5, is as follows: SQTIHQWPATLVQPVGSPLSLECTVEGTSNPNLYWYRQAAGRGLQLLFYSVGIGQISSEVPQNLSASRPQDRQFILSSKKLLLSDSGFYLCAWSRDSNQPQHFGDGTRLSIL.

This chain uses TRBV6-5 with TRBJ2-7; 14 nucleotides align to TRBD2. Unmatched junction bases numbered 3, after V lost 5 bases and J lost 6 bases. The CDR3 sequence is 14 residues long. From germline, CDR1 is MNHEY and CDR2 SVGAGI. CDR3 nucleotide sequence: TGTGCCAGCAGTCGGACTAGCGGGAGGAGCGAGCAGTACTTC. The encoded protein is CASSRTSGRSEQYF.

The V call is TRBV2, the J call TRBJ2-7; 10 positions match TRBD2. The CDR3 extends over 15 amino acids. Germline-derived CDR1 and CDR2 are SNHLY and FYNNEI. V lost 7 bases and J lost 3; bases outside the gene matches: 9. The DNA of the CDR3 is TGTGCCAGCATAATAGCGGGAGGCCTAAACTACGAGCAGTACTTC. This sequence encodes CASIIAGGLNYEQYF.

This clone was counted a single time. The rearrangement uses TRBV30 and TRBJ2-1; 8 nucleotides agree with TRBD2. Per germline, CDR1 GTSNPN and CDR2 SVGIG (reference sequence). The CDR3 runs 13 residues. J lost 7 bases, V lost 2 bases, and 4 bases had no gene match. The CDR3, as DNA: TGTGCCTGGAGTTACGGGGGGGCTAATGAGCAGTTCTTC. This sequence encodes CAWSYGGANEQFF.

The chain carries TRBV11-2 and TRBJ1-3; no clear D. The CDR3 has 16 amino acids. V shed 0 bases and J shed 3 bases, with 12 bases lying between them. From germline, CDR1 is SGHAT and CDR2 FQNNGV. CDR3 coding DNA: TGTGCCAGCAGCTTAGAGCGAAGGGTTTATGGAAACACCATATATTTT. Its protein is CASSLERRVYGNTIYF.

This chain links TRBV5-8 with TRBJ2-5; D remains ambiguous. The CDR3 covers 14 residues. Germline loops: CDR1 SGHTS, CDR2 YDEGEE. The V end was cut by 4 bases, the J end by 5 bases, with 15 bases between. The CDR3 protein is CASSAGRSLETQYF. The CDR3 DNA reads TGTGCCAGCAGCGCAGGACGGAGCTTGGAGACCCAGTACTTC.